These 28 T cell receptor beta chains came from one sample sequenced in a study of blood T cell repertoires in COVID-19. This table comes from immunoSEQ multiplex PCR, and its TCRdb copy is limited to in-frame clones, with some not included. The sample consists of some 200,000 clones, more than 80% of them appearing once. Sequenced sample: peripheral blood. These receptors all stem from a woman at least 80 years old with COVID-19, enrolled during active disease.

The rearrangement joins TRBV21-1 to TRBJ1-2; the D call in the table, TRBD1, was not verified against the DNA. TRBV21-1 is reported as a pseudogene. The CDR3 loop spans 14 amino acids. CDR3 amino acids: CASSCQGPPYGYTF. CDR3 nucleotides: TGTGCCAGCAGCTGTCAGGGGCCACCCTATGGCTACACCTTC.

CDR3 nucleotide sequence: TGTGCCAGCAGTTACCGTCTAGGATCCTACAATGAGCAGTTCTTC. This gives the protein CASSYRLGSYNEQFF. The rearrangement uses TRBV6-6 and TRBJ2-1; D not resolved. Germline V gives CDR1 MNHNY, CDR2 SVGAGI (reference sequence). With 2 bases removed from V and 1 base from J, the gap between germline ends came to 9 bases. The CDR3 covers 15 residues.

This clone was counted between two and nine times. CDR3 protein: CASSTQGPGNTIYF. CDR3 sequence (DNA): TGTGCCAGCAGTACACAGGGGCCGGGAAACACCATATATTTT. The chain recombines TRBV6-5 with TRBJ1-3, with TRBD1 identical over 7 bases. The V segment lost 5 bases and the J segment 4 bases; nucleotides outside the gene matches: 5. Germline CDR1 MNHEY, CDR2 SVGAGI. The CDR3 length is 14 residues.

V and J are TRBV2 and TRBJ1-5; no firm D call. The CDR3 covers 14 residues. Looked up from germline, CDR1 is SNHLY and CDR2 is FYNNEI. Trimming took 3 bases from V and 5 from J, leaving 11 bases between them. CDR3 sequence reads: CASSDISRDQPQHF. CDR3 nucleotide sequence: TGTGCCAGCAGTGATATCTCCCGGGATCAGCCCCAGCATTTT.

This clone was observed a single time. The rearrangement joins TRBV5-1 to TRBJ1-1, with D possibly matching TRBD1 (6 bases). The germline V gene encodes CDR1 SGHRS and CDR2 YFSETQ. Trimming stripped 0 bases from V and 2 bases from J, with 11 bases between. The CDR3 has 15 residues. CDR3 in DNA: TGCGCCAGCAGCTTGGCCACAGGGTTAAACACTGAAGCTTTCTTT. It yields the protein CASSLATGLNTEAFF.

This chain connects TRBV27 to TRBJ1-2, with no clear D. The CDR3 is made up of 13 amino acids. V was cut by 8 bases and J by 2 bases, with 12 bases left in between. Looked up from germline, CDR1 is MNHEY and CDR2 is SMNVEV (reference sequence). The CDR3 protein is CASAGGGNYGYTF. CDR3 sequence (DNA): TGTGCCAGCGCCGGCGGCGGAAACTATGGCTACACCTTC.

V gene TRBV5-3 combines with J gene TRBJ1-5, with TRBD1 identical over 7 bases. TRBV5-3 is annotated as an ORF whose role is uncertain. J was trimmed by 2 bases and V by 2 bases; bases with no gene match: 13. This CDR3 spans 18 amino acids. The CDR3 loop is CARSFFSRGIGGNQPQHF. The CDR3 coding sequence is TGTGCCAGAAGCTTCTTTAGCAGGGGGATAGGTGGCAATCAGCCCCAGCATTTT.

The chain joins TRBV28 to TRBJ1-3, with D uncertain. The V gene's germline CDR1 is MDHEN and CDR2 SYDVKM. V lost 5 bases and J 0 bases, leaving 14 bases between the germline ends. The CDR3 is made up of 16 amino acids. The CDR3, as DNA: TGTGCCAGCAGTCAAAACCAACAGATCTCTGGAAACACCATATATTTT. Protein product: CASSQNQQISGNTIYF.

V usage is TRBV19 and J usage is TRBJ1-1, with D maybe TRBD1 (5 bases). The CDR3 length is 16 residues. Germline V gene lookup returns CDR1 LNHDA and CDR2 SQIVND (reference sequence). Trimming removed 5 bases at V and 0 bases at J, with 16 bases between. The DNA for the CDR3 is TGTGCCAGTAGTCCCAGGGTTCAGGTCATGAACACTGAAGCTTTCTTT. The encoded protein is CASSPRVQVMNTEAFF.

The chain employs TRBV10-1 and TRBJ2-7; D is perhaps TRBD1 (5 bases). Germline assignment: CDR1 WNHNN and CDR2 SYGVQD (reference sequence). The CDR3 totals 14 residues. V lost 6 bases and J 4 bases, leaving 16 bases between the germline ends. The CDR3 bases are TGCGCCAGCAGGGGGCAGGGCGCAGGGTACGAGCAGTACTTC. Translating it yields CASRGQGAGYEQYF.

This chain uses TRBV5-8 with TRBJ2-1; a possible D gene is TRBD1 (6 bases). The CDR3 is 13 amino acids. Trimming took 6 bases from V and 5 from J, leaving 12 bases between them. Looked up from germline, CDR1 is SGHTS and CDR2 is YDEGEE. CDR3 sequence (DNA): TGTGCCAGCAAAAAGAGGGACAACAATGAGCAGTTCTTC. Protein: CASKKRDNNEQFF.

The CDR3 here is CAIIQAGELFF. The DNA for the CDR3 is TGTGCCATCATCCAGGCCGGGGAGCTGTTTTTT. The chain carries TRBV10-3 and TRBJ2-2, with no clear D. CDR1 ENHRY and CDR2 SYGVKD come from the germline V gene. Trimming took 7 bases from V and 6 from J, leaving 6 bases between them. The CDR3 length is 11 residues.

V usage is TRBV19 and J usage is TRBJ2-2; 8 nucleotides agree with TRBD1. Looked up from germline, CDR1 is LNHDA and CDR2 is SQIVND (reference sequence). The CDR3 is 14 residues long. V lost 4 bases to trimming and J lost 4 bases; unmatched junction nucleotides: 2. CDR3 protein: CASSKQGVTGELFF. The DNA for the CDR3 is TGTGCCAGTAGTAAACAGGGGGTCACCGGGGAGCTGTTTTTT. The full variable domain, in which reference TRBV19 and TRBJ2-2 provide the parts outside the CDR3, is DGGITQSPKYLFRKEGQNVTLSCEQNLNHDAMYWYRQDPGQGLRLIYYSQIVNDFQKGDIAEGYSVSREKKESFPLTVTSAQKNPTAFYLCASSKQGVTGELFFGEGSRLTVL.

The chain has TRBV5-1 and TRBJ1-3; TRBD1 is a possible D gene (5 bases). This CDR3 is built from 14 residues. Germline-derived CDR1 and CDR2 are SGHRS and YFSETQ. The V gene lost 0 bases and the J gene lost 6 bases, with 10 bases spanning the gap. CDR3 DNA: TGCGCCAGCAGCTTGGGTGGAGGGGAAAACACCATATATTTT. It yields the protein CASSLGGGENTIYF.

This clone was observed once. The chain employs TRBV3-1 (or the pseudogene TRBV3-2) and TRBJ2-5, with D tentatively TRBD2 (7 bases). V was cut by 1 base and J by 7 bases, with 16 bases left in between. CDR3 length: 15 residues. Germline-derived CDR1 and CDR2 are LGHDT and YNNKEL (reference sequence). The CDR3 DNA is TGTGCCAGCAGCCAAGCGTTGGGAGGGGGAGGGACCCAGTACTTC. It encodes CASSQALGGGGTQYF.

The CDR3 protein is CATSARRGTGVDGNQPQHF. The CDR3 DNA reads as TGTGCCACCAGTGCCCGCAGGGGGACAGGGGTAGATGGCAATCAGCCCCAGCATTTT. This chain uses TRBV24-1 with TRBJ1-5; 10 nucleotides agree with TRBD1. The CDR3 consists of 19 residues. CDR1 is KGHDR and CDR2 is SFDVKD in the germline V gene. The junction had 14 bases not matched to a gene; V was cut back by 5 bases and J by 2 bases.

About this clone itself: The sample contains more than one DNA sequence encoding this CDR3. V gene TRBV5-1 combines with J gene TRBJ2-7, with TRBD2 identical over 8 bases. Trimming took 4 bases from V and 7 from J; bases not matched to a gene: 4. The CDR3 covers 12 residues. Germline values: CDR1 SGHRS, CDR2 YFSETQ. The CDR3 reads CASSRGGYEQYF. CDR3 coding DNA: TGCGCCAGCAGCCGGGGGGGCTATGAGCAGTACTTC.

The chain is built from TRBV5-8 and TRBJ2-5; D is uncertain. Looked up from germline, CDR1 is SGHTS and CDR2 is YDEGEE. Trimming cost V 3 bases and J 5 bases, with 14 bases left between them. The length of the CDR3 is 14 residues. CDR3 loop: CASSSFAAVETQYF. The CDR3 DNA is TGTGCCAGCAGCTCCTTTGCGGCTGTTGAGACCCAGTACTTC.

This clone occurred once. The chain is built from TRBV4-1 and TRBJ1-2, with a possible D match to TRBD1 (5 bases). The CDR3 runs 15 residues. V lost 0 bases, J lost 4 bases, and 12 bases lay in between. The germline V gene encodes CDR1 MGHRA and CDR2 YSYEKL. DNA of the CDR3: TGCGCCAGCAGCCAAGAGGAGGGACTGAGCTATGGCTACACCTTC. Its protein is CASSQEEGLSYGYTF.

The rearrangement joins TRBV18 to TRBJ2-1, with 11 positions matching TRBD2. CDR3 length equals 15 residues. After removal of 6 bases from V and 5 bases from J, the junction contained 6 bases not matched to a gene. Looked up from germline, CDR1 is KGHSH and CDR2 is LQKENI. For the CDR3, the DNA is TGTGCCAGCTCTCTAGCGGGGGGATTCGACAATGAGCAGTTCTTC. This encodes CASSLAGGFDNEQFF.

The CDR3 region has the DNA TGTGCCAGCAGCGGAGAGGGGGCCGTGAACACTGAAGCTTTCTTT. As protein: CASSGEGAVNTEAFF. The chain links TRBV5-5 to TRBJ1-1; 7 bases line up with TRBD1. The V and J ends lost 4 bases and 0 bases, in that order; junction bases with no gene match: 6. Looked up from germline, CDR1 is SGHKS and CDR2 is YYEKEE (reference sequence). The CDR3 consists of 15 residues.

The J gene is TRBJ1-2, the V gene TRBV28; D gene uncertain. From germline, CDR1 is MDHEN and CDR2 SYDVKM. This CDR3 comprises 14 residues. V lost 5 bases and J 3 bases, leaving 13 bases between the germline ends. The CDR3 is CASSVTAGDYGYTF. The CDR3 DNA reads TGTGCCAGCAGTGTGACTGCGGGCGACTATGGCTACACCTTC.

V gene TRBV14 combines with J gene TRBJ2-6, with D possibly matching TRBD2 (6 bases). The ends were cut back, 2 bases at V and 0 bases at J, with 11 bases in the middle. This CDR3 has 17 residues. In germline, CDR1 is SGHDN, CDR2 FVKESK. The CDR3 sequence: CASSQFSGSSGANVLTF. For the CDR3, the DNA is TGTGCCAGCAGCCAATTTAGCGGAAGCTCTGGGGCCAACGTCCTGACTTTC.

This clone was seen only once. This rearrangement joins TRBV20-1 to TRBJ1-2; D is possibly TRBD1 (6 bases). CDR3 size: 11 residues. Germline CDR1 reads DFQATT; CDR2 reads SNEGSKA (reference sequence). Trimming cost V 4 bases and J 8 bases, with 11 bases left between them. The CDR3 reads CSATQGYGYTF. For the CDR3, the DNA is TGCAGTGCTACCCAGGGGTACGGCTACACCTTC.

This sequence joins TRBV2 and TRBJ2-7; TRBD2 is a possible D gene (6 bases). Germline assignment: CDR1 SNHLY and CDR2 FYNNEI. The CDR3 is made up of 13 amino acids. V lost 6 bases to trimming and J lost 12 bases, with 21 bases between them. The CDR3 sequence: CASRTTTPGLLYF. CDR3 sequence (DNA): TGTGCCAGCAGAACCACTACCCCGGGACTCCTGTACTTC.

V is TRBV3-1 (or the pseudogene TRBV3-2) and J is TRBJ1-1; no clear D. Germline V gene data show CDR1 as LGHDT and CDR2 as YNNKEL (reference sequence). Trimming left V 5 bases short and J 5 bases short, with 18 bases between. CDR3 length: 15 residues. CDR3 sequence: CASSSGAGVGTEAFF. CDR3 bases: TGTGCCAGCAGCTCCGGCGCCGGGGTAGGGACTGAAGCTTTCTTT.

Turning to this clone: Other nucleotide sequences from this sample produce the same CDR3. The chain recombines TRBV29-1 with TRBJ2-1; 14 bases map to TRBD2. Germline V CDR1 and CDR2: SQVTM, ANQGSEA. V lost 4 bases and J lost 2; bases outside the gene matches: 10. The CDR3 sequence is 18 residues long. CDR3 region: CSVGGPGLAGVTYNEQFF. CDR3 in DNA: TGCAGCGTTGGGGGACCGGGACTAGCGGGAGTCACCTACAATGAGCAGTTCTTC.

This chain uses TRBV27 with TRBJ2-7, with a possible D match to TRBD1 (5 bases). The CDR3 loop spans 12 amino acids. V gave up 10 bases and J gave up 2 bases, with 12 bases separating them. Germline V gene lookup returns CDR1 MNHEY and CDR2 SMNVEV (reference sequence). The CDR3: CAITRATYEQYF. CDR3 coding DNA: TGTGCCATTACCAGGGCCACCTACGAGCAGTACTTC.